A selection of T cell receptor beta chains follows, all from one sample in a study of T cells in Graves' hyperthyroidism and ophthalmopathy. TCRdb re-analysed the multiplex PCR reads in MiXCR, keeping a single row per CDR3 protein. The data contain roughly 700,000 distinct CDR3 sequences, approximately 15% of them singletons. The sample consisted of blood. All receptors come from a man aged 50 to 60 with Graves' hyperthyroidism. The CDR3 runs from the conserved cysteine through the conserved F or W. The D gene is left open where the match is weak. Size tells how often a clone was seen (once, few, many) or the class of an expanded clone, and some rows leave it out.

clone_size	v_call	j_call	d_call	cdr3_aa	cdr3_nt
few	TRBV25-1	TRBJ2-7	NA	CASSDLTDSYEQYF	TGTGCCAGCAGTGACCTGACAGACTCCTACGAGCAGTACTTC
many	TRBV6-1	TRBJ2-3	NA	CASSDGPIRVRGRPVDTQYF	TGTGCCAGCAGTGATGGCCCCATTAGGGTGCGGGGACGTCCTGTCGATACGCAGTATTTT
few	TRBV9	TRBJ2-7	NA	CASSGGGQHSYEQYF	TGTGCCAGCAGCGGGGGGGGACAGCACTCCTACGAGCAGTACTTC
few	TRBV15	TRBJ2-7	NA	CATSNRGYEQYF	TGTGCCACCAGCAACCGGGGCTACGAGCAGTACTTC
many	TRBV7-8	TRBJ1-2	NA	CASSLEWGSYGYTF	TGTGCCAGCAGCTTAGAATGGGGCAGCTATGGCTACACCTTC
few	TRBV19	TRBJ2-5	NA	CASSIDRGGQETQYF	TGTGCCAGTAGTATCGACAGGGGAGGGCAAGAGACCCAGTACTTC
NA	TRBV29-1	TRBJ1-2	NA	CSADPEDRNYGYTF	TGCAGCGCAGATCCCGAGGACAGAAACTATGGCTACACCTTC
NA	TRBV24-1	TRBJ2-1	TRBD2	CATSSSGRSYNEQFF	TGTGCCACCAGTTCTAGCGGGAGGTCCTACAATGAGCAGTTCTTC
NA	TRBV2	TRBJ2-7	TRBD1	CATNRDRAYEQYF	TGTGCCACTAACAGGGACAGGGCCTACGAGCAGTACTTC
NA	TRBV6-5	TRBJ2-2	TRBD1	CASSYVGQGSGELFF	TGTGCCAGCAGTTACGTCGGACAGGGCTCCGGGGAGCTGTTTTTT
few	TRBV19	TRBJ2-1	NA	CASSFVGLNEQFF	TGTGCCAGTAGTTTCGTCGGTCTCAATGAGCAGTTCTTC
NA	TRBV28	TRBJ2-7	NA	CASSDTGLQRPGQYF	TGTGCCAGCAGTGACACGGGACTCCAAAGGCCCGGGCAGTACTTC
NA	TRBV12-3/TRBV12-4	TRBJ1-1	TRBD1	CASSPGQDMNTEAFF	TGTGCCAGCAGTCCGGGACAGGACATGAACACTGAAGCTTTCTTT
NA	TRBV6-5	TRBJ2-1	NA	CASSYSLASSYNEQFF	TGTGCCAGCAGTTACTCGCTGGCGAGCTCCTACAATGAGCAGTTCTTC
many	TRBV14	TRBJ2-7	TRBD1	CASSQLWDRPYEQYF	TGTGCCAGCAGCCAATTGTGGGACAGACCCTACGAGCAGTACTTC
few	TRBV5-6	TRBJ2-1	NA	CASSGTGGGNEQFF	TGTGCCAGCAGCGGGACCGGGGGAGGCAATGAGCAGTTCTTC
many	TRBV2	TRBJ1-3	NA	CASSLEGNTIYF	TGTGCCAGCAGTTTAGAGGGAAACACCATATATTTT
many	TRBV2	TRBJ2-5	NA	CASNRRSSETQYF	TGTGCCAGCAACAGAAGGAGTTCCGAGACCCAGTACTTC
few	TRBV29-1	TRBJ2-7	NA	CSVGDMGSYEQYF	TGCAGCGTGGGGGATATGGGGTCCTACGAGCAGTACTTC
many	TRBV27	TRBJ1-4	TRBD1	CASGKRQGETGKLFF	TGTGCCAGCGGAAAGAGACAGGGGGAGACAGGAAAACTGTTTTTT
NA	TRBV20-1	TRBJ2-1	NA	CSAPPRGLPYNEQFF	TGCAGTGCCCCCCCCAGAGGCCTCCCCTACAATGAGCAGTTCTTC
NA	TRBV7-8	TRBJ1-5	NA	CASSAEGQPQHF	TGTGCCAGCAGCGCGGAAGGTCAGCCCCAGCATTTT
NA	TRBV6-5	TRBJ2-7	NA	CASSYSRTRDSHLYEQYF	TGTGCCAGCAGTTATTCGCGGACCCGGGACTCCCACCTTTACGAGCAGTACTTC
NA	TRBV11-2	TRBJ2-7	NA	CATTPSPYRSSYEQYF	TGTGCCACCACGCCCTCCCCTTACAGGAGCTCCTACGAGCAGTACTTC
NA	TRBV20-1	TRBJ1-5	NA	CSAGGQTDSNQPQHF	TGCAGTGCTGGCGGACAGACGGATAGCAATCAGCCCCAGCATTTT
NA	TRBV27	TRBJ2-1	NA	CASSESLTNYNEQFF	TGTGCCAGCAGTGAGTCTTTAACCAACTACAATGAGCAGTTCTTC
many	TRBV29-1	TRBJ2-3	TRBD2	CSAGTSGVLDTQYF	TGCAGCGCCGGGACTAGCGGGGTCTTAGATACGCAGTATTTT
few	TRBV6-1	TRBJ2-6	NA	CVTGANVLTF	TGTGTAACTGGGGCCAACGTCCTGACTTTC
many	TRBV7-9	TRBJ2-1	TRBD2	CASTAGGGSSYNEQFF	TGTGCCAGCACCGCGGGAGGGGGCAGCTCCTACAATGAGCAGTTCTTC
few	TRBV29-1	TRBJ2-1	TRBD2	CSVTSGRVEQFF	TGCAGCGTCACAAGCGGGAGGGTTGAGCAGTTCTTC
few	TRBV20-1	TRBJ2-7	NA	CSAWGPSYEQYF	TGCAGTGCTTGGGGGCCGAGCTACGAGCAGTACTTC
many	TRBV29-1	TRBJ1-1	TRBD1	CSPGTGGAWGTEAFF	TGCAGCCCCGGGACAGGGGGCGCGTGGGGCACTGAAGCTTTCTTT
many	TRBV5-1	TRBJ2-5	NA	CASSDGAEQETQYF	TGCGCCAGCAGCGATGGGGCTGAGCAAGAGACCCAGTACTTC
NA	TRBV2	TRBJ2-1	NA	CASRLTGKSYNEQFF	TGTGCCAGCAGATTAACAGGGAAATCCTACAATGAGCAGTTCTTC
many	TRBV7-2	TRBJ2-7	TRBD2	CASSQTSGSFYEQYF	TGTGCCAGCAGCCAGACTAGCGGGAGTTTTTACGAGCAGTACTTC
NA	TRBV5-1	TRBJ2-1	TRBD1	CASSLTGGFYNEQFF	TGCGCCAGCAGCTTGACAGGGGGCTTCTACAATGAGCAGTTCTTC
few	TRBV29-1	TRBJ1-1	NA	CSAGGGGAADTEAFF	TGCAGCGCCGGGGGTGGGGGAGCAGCCGACACTGAAGCTTTCTTT
few	TRBV28	TRBJ2-5	TRBD1	CASSSRRRQGKETQYF	TGTGCCAGCAGCTCCCGCCGCCGACAGGGGAAAGAGACCCAGTACTTC
many	TRBV6-2/TRBV6-3	TRBJ2-1	TRBD2	CASSPYYGGDKYNEQFF	TGTGCCAGCAGTCCGTACTACGGGGGGGACAAATACAATGAGCAGTTCTTC
few	TRBV5-1	TRBJ2-7	TRBD1	CASSLGQGANEQYF	TGCGCCAGCAGCCTAGGACAGGGGGCAAACGAGCAGTACTTC
many	TRBV12-3/TRBV12-4	TRBJ2-1	TRBD2	CASSPTSGANEQFF	TGTGCCAGCAGTCCGACTAGCGGAGCTAATGAGCAGTTCTTC
NA	TRBV10-3	TRBJ2-7	TRBD2	CAISAGTRLSYEQYF	TGTGCCATCAGTGCCGGGACTAGACTTTCCTACGAGCAGTACTTC
many	TRBV15	TRBJ1-6	NA	CATSSIRRDSPLHF	TGTGCCACCAGCAGCATCAGAAGGGATTCACCCCTCCACTTT
NA	TRBV6-2/TRBV6-3	TRBJ2-1	NA	CAITRVGFNNEQFF	TGTGCCATCACCAGGGTCGGGTTCAACAATGAGCAGTTCTTC
many	TRBV28	TRBJ2-1	TRBD2	CASSPSGRFYNEQFF	TGTGCCAGCAGCCCTAGCGGGAGGTTTTACAATGAGCAGTTCTTC
many	TRBV30	TRBJ1-2	TRBD1	CAWNRGDYGYTF	TGTGCCTGGAACAGGGGTGACTATGGCTACACCTTC
NA	TRBV18	TRBJ2-2	NA	CASSTQVDPRNTGELFF	TGTGCCAGCTCAACCCAGGTGGATCCAAGGAACACCGGGGAGCTGTTTTTT
many	TRBV12-3/TRBV12-4	TRBJ2-3	NA	CASSWGGSTDTQYF	TGTGCCAGCAGTTGGGGTGGTTCCACAGATACGCAGTATTTT
many	TRBV11-1	TRBJ2-1	NA	CASSPDHSYNEQFF	TGTGCCAGCAGCCCCGACCACTCCTACAATGAGCAGTTCTTC
many	TRBV9	TRBJ2-2	NA	CASSVGGQREYTGELFF	TGTGCCAGCAGCGTTGGGGGACAGCGGGAGTACACCGGGGAGCTGTTTTTT
NA	TRBV15	TRBJ2-5	NA	CATTGNGPRDTQETQYF	TGTGCCACCACGGGAAACGGGCCGCGGGACACCCAAGAGACCCAGTACTTC
many	TRBV27	TRBJ1-1	NA	CASLPTGWYTEAFF	TGTGCCAGCTTACCGACCGGATGGTACACTGAAGCTTTCTTT
NA	TRBV3-1	TRBJ2-2	NA	CASSQDSNKGGVGELFF	TGTGCCAGCAGCCAGGACTCCAACAAGGGGGGAGTCGGGGAGCTGTTTTTT
many	TRBV14	TRBJ2-3	NA	CASSQNVEDTQYF	TGTGCCAGCAGCCAAAACGTAGAAGATACGCAGTATTTT
many	TRBV10-1	TRBJ2-7	NA	CASSAGVGLAYEQYF	TGCGCCAGCAGTGCAGGGGTTGGCCTTGCCTACGAGCAGTACTTC
NA	TRBV28	TRBJ2-7	NA	CASSYGPTYEQYF	TGTGCCAGCAGTTACGGGCCGACCTACGAGCAGTACTTC
many	TRBV18	TRBJ2-1	NA	CASSRYIDEQFF	TGTGCCAGCTCACGGTACATAGATGAGCAGTTCTTC
many	TRBV2	TRBJ2-7	TRBD1	CASIDRGHSYEQYF	TGTGCCAGCATTGACAGGGGGCACTCCTACGAGCAGTACTTC